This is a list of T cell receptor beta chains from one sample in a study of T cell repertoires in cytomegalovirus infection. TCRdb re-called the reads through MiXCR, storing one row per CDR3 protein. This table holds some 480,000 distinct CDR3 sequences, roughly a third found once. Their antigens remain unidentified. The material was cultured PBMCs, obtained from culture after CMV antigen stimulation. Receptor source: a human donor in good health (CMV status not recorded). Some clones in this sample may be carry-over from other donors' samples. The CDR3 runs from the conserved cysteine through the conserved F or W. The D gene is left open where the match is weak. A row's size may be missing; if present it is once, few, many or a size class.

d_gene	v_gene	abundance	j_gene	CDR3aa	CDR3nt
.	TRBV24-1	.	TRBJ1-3	CATSDSRRNSGNTIYF	TGTGCCACCAGTGATTCTAGACGGAACTCTGGAAACACCATATATTTT
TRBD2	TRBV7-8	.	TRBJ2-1	CASSFSRAGDYNEQFF	TGTGCCAGCAGCTTTTCCAGGGCGGGGGACTACAATGAGCAGTTCTTC
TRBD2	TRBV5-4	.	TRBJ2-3	CASSLDPGLAGADTQYF	TGTGCCAGCAGCTTGGATCCGGGACTAGCGGGAGCAGATACGCAGTATTTT
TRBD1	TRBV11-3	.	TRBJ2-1	CASSFSGQGAYNEQFF	TGTGCCAGCAGCTTTTCAGGACAGGGCGCCTACAATGAGCAGTTCTTC
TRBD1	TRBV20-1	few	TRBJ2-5	CSAGVTGGPKETQYF	TGCAGTGCTGGGGTGACAGGGGGCCCTAAAGAGACCCAGTACTTC
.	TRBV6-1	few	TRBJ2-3	CASSAPGTEDTQYF	TGTGCCAGCAGTGCCCCAGGGACTGAAGATACGCAGTATTTT
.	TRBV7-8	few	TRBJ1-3	CASSLGAGLSGNTIYF	TGTGCCAGCAGCTTAGGGGCAGGATTATCTGGAAACACCATATATTTT
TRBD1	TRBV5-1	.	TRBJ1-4	CASSPGQGIFEKLFF	TGCGCCAGCAGCCCGGGACAGGGGATCTTCGAAAAACTGTTTTTT
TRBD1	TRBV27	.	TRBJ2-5	CASGNRDRGLETQYF	TGTGCCAGCGGGAATAGGGACAGGGGGCTCGAGACCCAGTACTTC
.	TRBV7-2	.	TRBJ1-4	CASSQRGGEKLFF	TGTGCCAGCAGCCAGAGGGGGGGCGAAAAACTGTTTTTT
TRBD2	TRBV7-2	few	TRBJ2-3	CASAQQSGGTDTQYF	TGTGCCAGCGCCCAACAGAGCGGGGGGACAGATACGCAGTATTTT
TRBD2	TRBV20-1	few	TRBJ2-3	CSARLAGGPINTQYF	TGCAGTGCTCGACTAGCGGGAGGGCCGATAAATACGCAGTATTTT
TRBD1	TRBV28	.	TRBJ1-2	CASRPQGQGSNYGYTF	TGTGCCAGCAGACCCCAAGGACAGGGAAGTAACTATGGCTACACCTTC
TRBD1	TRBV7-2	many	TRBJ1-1	CASSNPGQGNSEAFF	TGTGCCAGCAGCAATCCGGGACAGGGAAATTCTGAAGCTTTCTTT
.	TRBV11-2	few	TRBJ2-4	CASSFGGSIQYF	TGTGCCAGCAGCTTTGGGGGAAGCATTCAGTACTTC
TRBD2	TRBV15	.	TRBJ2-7	CATSRGLGGDYEQYF	TGTGCCACCAGCAGGGGATTGGGAGGGGACTACGAGCAGTACTTC
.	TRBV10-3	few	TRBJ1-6	CAISSGGLNNSPLHF	TGTGCCATCAGTTCCGGGGGCCTGAATAATTCACCCCTCCACTTT
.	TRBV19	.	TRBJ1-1	CASSILGGWQIGERTEAFF	TGTGCCAGTAGTATTCTAGGTGGCTGGCAAATAGGGGAGAGAACTGAAGCTTTCTTT
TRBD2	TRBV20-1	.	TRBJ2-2	CSARAPTSVGSRELFF	TGCAGTGCTAGAGCCCCGACTAGCGTCGGATCCCGGGAGCTGTTTTTT
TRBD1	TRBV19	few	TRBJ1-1	CASTVTGTARSEAFF	TGTGCCAGTACTGTCACGGGGACAGCTCGGAGTGAAGCTTTCTTT
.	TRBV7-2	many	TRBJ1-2	CASSLYRDDYGYTF	TGTGCCAGCAGCCTTTACAGGGATGACTATGGCTACACCTTC
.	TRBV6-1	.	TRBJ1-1	CASSPLSGGATEAFF	TGTGCCAGCTCACCCTTGTCCGGCGGAGCCACTGAAGCTTTCTTT
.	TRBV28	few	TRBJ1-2	CASSFEGFGYTF	TGTGCCAGCAGTTTTGAGGGGTTTGGCTACACCTTC
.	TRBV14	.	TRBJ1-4	CASSQDYGRGEKLFF	TGTGCCAGCAGCCAAGATTATGGCAGAGGCGAAAAACTGTTTTTT
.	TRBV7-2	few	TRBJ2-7	CASRLGGGNYEQYF	TGTGCCAGCCGGCTCGGGGGCGGGAACTACGAGCAGTACTTC
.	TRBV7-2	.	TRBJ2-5	CASSLGAGWQETQYF	TGTGCCAGCAGCTTAGGCGCGGGCTGGCAAGAGACCCAGTACTTC
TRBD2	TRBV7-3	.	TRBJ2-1	CASSSRTSGLWMNEQFF	TGTGCCAGCAGCTCCCGGACTAGCGGCCTTTGGATGAATGAGCAGTTCTTC
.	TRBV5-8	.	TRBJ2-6	CASSLARNSGANVLTF	TGTGCCAGCAGCTTGGCGCGGAACTCTGGGGCCAACGTCCTGACTTTC
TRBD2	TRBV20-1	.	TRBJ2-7	CSARQLLAGVGEQYF	TGCAGTGCTAGGCAGCTACTAGCGGGAGTTGGCGAGCAGTACTTC
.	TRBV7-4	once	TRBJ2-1	CAVREIRNEQFF	TGTGCCGTACGGGAGATTAGGAATGAGCAGTTCTTC
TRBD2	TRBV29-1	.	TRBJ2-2	CSVVTSGRRPGELFF	TGCAGCGTTGTCACTAGCGGGAGGAGGCCCGGGGAGCTGTTTTTT
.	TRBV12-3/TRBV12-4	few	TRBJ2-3	CASSFGSAADTQYF	TGTGCCAGCAGTTTCGGTAGCGCCGCAGATACGCAGTATTTT
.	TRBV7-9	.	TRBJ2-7	CASSLGQGQASTYEQYF	TGTGCCAGCAGCTTAGGCCAGGGCCAAGCCTCCACCTACGAGCAGTACTTC
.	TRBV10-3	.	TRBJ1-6	CAISESGPPIPLHF	TGTGCCATCAGTGAGTCAGGACCTCCTATCCCCCTCCACTTT
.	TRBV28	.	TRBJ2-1	CASSRLVDPRNEQFF	TGTGCCAGCAGTAGACTGGTGGATCCGAGGAATGAGCAGTTCTTC
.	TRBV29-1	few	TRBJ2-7	CSASATSYYEQYF	TGCAGCGCCTCGGCGACTAGTTACTACGAGCAGTACTTC
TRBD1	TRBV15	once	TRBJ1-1	CATSRGQGIENTEAFF	TGTGCCACCAGCAGGGGACAGGGGATTGAGAACACTGAAGCTTTCTTT